These T cell receptor beta chains were read from a single sample in a study of shared clonotypes between healthy human individuals. Clones were read by immunoSEQ multiplex PCR, and TCRdb kept only the in-frame ones, dropping some. The sample holds around 2,000,000 clones; over 85% are singletons and the top ten take 1.1%. The sample was naive CD8+ T cells sorted from blood. Receptor source: a man younger than 35 in good health. The CDR3 runs from the conserved cysteine through the conserved F or W. Fields, in order: D gene, J gene, clone size, V gene, CDR3 length, CDR3 DNA, CDR3 protein. The D gene is left open where the match is weak. Not all rows give a size; the values are once, few, many and, for expanded clones, a class.

>TRBD1|TRBJ2-7|-|TRBV27|16
TGTGCCAGCAGTTTATCGTGGACAGGGGGCTTCCACGAGCAGTACTTC
CASSLSWTGGFHEQYF
>TRBD1|TRBJ1-1|-|TRBV10-1|16
TGCGCCAGCAGTGACGGGACAGGGGGCGAACGCACTGAAGCTTTCTTT
CASSDGTGGERTEAFF
>-|TRBJ2-7|-|TRBV28|14
TGTGCCAGCAGTTTACAGGGTGGCTCCTACGAGCAGTACTTC
CASSLQGGSYEQYF
>TRBD1|TRBJ1-2|-|TRBV4-3|14
TGCGCCAGCAGCACACAGGGGGCCCTCTATGGCTACACCTTC
CASSTQGALYGYTF
>-|TRBJ2-7|-|TRBV11-2|12
TGTGCCAGCAGCATTGACAACTACGAGCAGTACTTC
CASSIDNYEQYF
>-|TRBJ2-7|-|TRBV4-1|15
TGCGCCAGCAGCCAAGAATTCGGGACCCCCTACGAGCAGTACTTC
CASSQEFGTPYEQYF
>TRBD1|TRBJ1-2|-|TRBV30|16
TGTGCCTCTACTGTAAAGGGACAGCCCCTTAACTATGGCTACACCTTC
CASTVKGQPLNYGYTF
>-|TRBJ2-7|-|TRBV6-5|16
TGTGCCAGCAGTTACTCGAAGGGGGAAACCTACTACGAGCAGTACTTC
CASSYSKGETYYEQYF
>-|TRBJ1-5|once|TRBV5-6|15
TGTGCCAGCAGCTTGGCGGCAGACGGAGGTCAGCCCCAGCATTTT
CASSLAADGGQPQHF
>TRBD2|TRBJ2-1|once|TRBV7-7|17
TGTGCTAGCAGCTTAGCGGGCGGGGGGGCCTCCTACAATGAGCAGTTCTTC
CASSLAGGGASYNEQFF
>-|TRBJ1-2|-|TRBV2|15
TGTGCCAGCAGTGAAGTATACAGTACTAACTATGGCTACACCTTC
CASSEVYSTNYGYTF
>-|TRBJ1-1|-|TRBV11-3|15
TGTGCCAGCAGCTTAGGAGGCGGCTCGAACACTGAAGCTTTCTTT
CASSLGGGSNTEAFF
>TRBD1|TRBJ2-5|-|TRBV19|14
TGTGCCAGTAGTATGACAGGGGGTAGGGAGACCCAGTACTTC
CASSMTGGRETQYF
>TRBD2|TRBJ2-7|-|TRBV6-6|14
TGTGCCAGCAGTTCGACTAGCGCAAACTACGAGCAGTACTTC
CASSSTSANYEQYF
>-|TRBJ1-2|-|TRBV6-1|16
TGTGCCAGCAGTGAAGACCATCGGGGTTCAACAGAAGGCTACACCTTC
CASSEDHRGSTEGYTF
>-|TRBJ2-5|-|TRBV29-1|15
TGCAGCGTTGTTCCCACTGAGGTAGCGGTGGAGACCCAGTACTTC
CSVVPTEVAVETQYF
>TRBD1|TRBJ1-2|-|TRBV6-5|14
TGTGCCAGCAGTTACTCGATACAGGGGTGGGGCTACACCTTC
CASSYSIQGWGYTF
>-|TRBJ2-1|once|TRBV5-4|13
TGTGCCAGCACCCCTAGTGGGGGTGTGGAGCAGTTCTTC
CASTPSGGVEQFF
>-|TRBJ1-6|-|TRBV5-6|17
TGTGCCAGCAGCTTGGTCTGGGGCAGGGAGGACGATTCACCCCTCCACTTT
CASSLVWGREDDSPLHF
>TRBD1|TRBJ2-1|-|TRBV28|14
TGTGCCAGCAGTTTCAGGGGGCGAGGGAATGAGCAGTTCTTC
CASSFRGRGNEQFF
>TRBD1|TRBJ2-5|-|TRBV13|14
TGTGCCAGCAGCTCATGGACAGGGCAAGAGACCCAGTACTTC
CASSSWTGQETQYF
>-|TRBJ1-2|-|TRBV4-1|13
TGCGCCAGCAGCCACGGGGAGATCTATGGCTACACCTTC
CASSHGEIYGYTF
>-|TRBJ1-4|-|TRBV10-1|10
TGCGCCGATGCTAGAGGAAAACTGTTTTTT
CADARGKLFF
>-|TRBJ2-7|-|TRBV4-3|16
TGCGCCAGCAGCCAAGATTACTTGGGGGCACTTTACGAGCAGTACTTC
CASSQDYLGALYEQYF
>TRBD1|TRBJ1-1|-|TRBV7-6|16
TGTGCCAGCACCGAATGGGAAGACAGGGTGGGCACTGAAGCTTTCTTT
CASTEWEDRVGTEAFF
>-|TRBJ1-4|-|TRBV5-4|13
TGTGCCAGCAGCTTCGGGGGCGGTGAAAAACTGTTTTTT
CASSFGGGEKLFF
>-|TRBJ2-7|many|TRBV5-4|12
TGTGCCAGCAGCTTGGGGGGCTACGAGCAGTACTTC
CASSLGGYEQYF
>-|TRBJ2-2|few|TRBV28|16
TGTGCCAGCAGTTCCAGTGACCCTTCTAACACCGGGGAGCTGTTTTTT
CASSSSDPSNTGELFF
>-|TRBJ2-1|-|TRBV2|13
TGTGCCAGCCTCGGAGGTCCGAGCGTTGAGCAGTTCTTC
CASLGGPSVEQFF
>-|TRBJ2-7|-|TRBV9|13
TGTGCCAGCAGCTCCGAGGGTAGGGACGAGCAGTACTTC
CASSSEGRDEQYF
>-|TRBJ1-1|-|TRBV10-2|13
TGCGCCAGCATAGCTTTCCAAAACACTGAAGCTTTCTTT
CASIAFQNTEAFF
>-|TRBJ1-6|-|TRBV5-6|18
TGTGCCAGCAGCCTCAGTCTGGGTGGGGGCCTCTTTAATTCACCCCTCCACTTT
CASSLSLGGGLFNSPLHF
>-|TRBJ1-2|-|TRBV7-8|16
TGTGCCAGCAGCTTAGGGACAGAGGGCATTAACTATGGCTACACCTTC
CASSLGTEGINYGYTF
>-|TRBJ2-3|once|TRBV2|16
TGTGCCAGCAGTGAAGCGCATGAGGGTTGGACAGATACGCAGTATTTT
CASSEAHEGWTDTQYF
>-|TRBJ2-5|-|TRBV7-9|14
TGTGCCAGCAGCTTAATTCCCCGTCAAGAGACCCAGTACTTC
CASSLIPRQETQYF
>-|TRBJ2-7|-|TRBV7-9|15
TGTGCCAGCACCTGGGGCGGCGGGGCTTCGTACGAGCAGTACTTC
CASTWGGGASYEQYF
>-|TRBJ2-6|-|TRBV15|19
TGTGCCACCAGCAGAGATAACAGTCCTTCCCTCTCTGGGGCCAACGTCCTGACTTTC
CATSRDNSPSLSGANVLTF
>TRBD2|TRBJ2-1|-|TRBV4-1|17
TGCGCCAGCAGCCAAGATGGGGAGCGGGGGATCCTCAATGAGCAGTTCTTC
CASSQDGERGILNEQFF
>TRBD2|TRBJ2-7|-|TRBV7-9|16
TGTGCCAGCAGCTTCCCTGGACTAGCGGAGGAGTACGAGCAGTACTTC
CASSFPGLAEEYEQYF
>-|TRBJ1-2|-|TRBV27|16
TGTCCGACTTCGACGGCAGGGGCGGGATCATTCTATGGCTACACCTTC
CPTSTAGAGSFYGYTF
>TRBD1|TRBJ1-2|-|TRBV30|12
TGTGCCTGGAAGGGGACAGGCTATGGCTACACCTTC
CAWKGTGYGYTF
>-|TRBJ1-6|-|TRBV7-6|17
TGTGCCAGCAGCTTAGATCAAGCAGGGTTTCTTAATTCACCCCTCCACTTT
CASSLDQAGFLNSPLHF
>-|TRBJ1-1|few|TRBV15|16
TGTGCCACCAGCAGAGGGACCGGGACACTTAACACTGAAGCTTTCTTT
CATSRGTGTLNTEAFF
>-|TRBJ2-2|-|TRBV7-2|19
TGTGCCAGCAGCTTAACTGAGCCTGGGTGGGAGTTGAACACCGGGGAGCTGTTTTTT
CASSLTEPGWELNTGELFF
>TRBD2|TRBJ2-5|once|TRBV11-2|16
TGTGCCAGCAGCTTAGATTTAAGGCGGGAGGGGGAGACCCAGTACTTC
CASSLDLRREGETQYF
>-|TRBJ2-5|-|TRBV9|16
TGTGCCAGCAGCGCTAGCGTTTTACCCTACTGGGAGACCCAGTACTTC
CASSASVLPYWETQYF
>-|TRBJ1-5|-|TRBV28|17
TGTGCCAGCAGTTTAGTAGGGCAGATTTATAGCAATCAGCCCCAGCATTTT
CASSLVGQIYSNQPQHF
>TRBD2|TRBJ2-3|-|TRBV9|16
TGTGCCAGCAGCATAACTAGCGGGGCTAGCACAGATACGCAGTATTTT
CASSITSGASTDTQYF
>-|TRBJ2-1|-|TRBV5-6|14
TGTGCCAGCAGCTTGGGGGGGCGCAGCCATGAGCAGTTCTTC
CASSLGGRSHEQFF
>-|TRBJ1-5|-|TRBV6-5|15
TGTGCCAGCAGCGCAGGGTTCTATAGCAATCAGCCCCAGCATTTT
CASSAGFYSNQPQHF
>-|TRBJ1-2|-|TRBV7-8|15
TGTGCCAGCAGCTATCCAGGGGAGGCAAACTATGGCTACACCTTC
CASSYPGEANYGYTF
>-|TRBJ2-1|once|TRBV29-1|14
TGCAGCGTTGACTCGGGATACAGGGCCGATGAGCAGTTCTTC
CSVDSGYRADEQFF
>-|TRBJ1-4|-|TRBV29-1|13
TGCAGCGTTGATGATGCCGGAGGAGGGAAACTGTTTTTT
CSVDDAGGGKLFF